This section outlines one TCR beta chain sequence together with its context. Its antigen remains unknown. The primer mix had 60 V beta and 13 J beta primers. Some clones are missing from TCRdb's copy, which holds only in-frame ones; the method was immunoSEQ multiplex PCR. The sample consists of 75,000 to 95,000 clones, 87% of them appearing once. V was pared by 1 base and J by 2 bases, with 3 bases between. This CDR3 contains 13 residues. From germline, CDR1 is SGHRS and CDR2 YFSETQ. These data belong to a study of glioma-infiltrating T cells after dendritic cell vaccination. Study-wide background: Patients received autologous tumor lysate-pulsed dendritic cell vaccination between about 2002 and 2013. Dendritic cells derived from monocytes and pulsed with autologous tumor lysate formed the vaccine.

Time point indicated: after dendritic cell vaccination, including at tumor progression/relapse. Whole-study findings and limits: Survival was not directly related to TCR clonality in these patients.

The source of this sequence is a human donor with glioblastoma. Material: blood, obtained after dendritic cell vaccination. The chain links TRBV5-1 to TRBJ2-2; D remains unclear. CDR3 sequence (DNA): TGCGCCAGCAGCTTGATAAACACCGGGGAGCTGTTTTTT. Translating it yields CASSLINTGELFF.